This TCR beta chain came from a study of cytotoxic CD8 clonotypes in ibrutinib-treated CLL (dated by TCRdb to the early 2020s). Regarding the research as a whole: In this cohort, 15 or so patients were treatment-naive and approximately ten were relapsed/refractory, while around 18 had unmutated IGHV. Partial responses were observed in around 25 patients and complete responses in 2; after a median follow-up of around 68 months, remission was maintained in roughly 14 patients and progression was observed in 12. Samples at response were collected after a median of about 13 months of treatment, with a range of about 6 to 36 months. Samples averaged approximately 240,000 productive templates and approximately 100,000 productive rearrangements. Longitudinal samples were obtainable from about 30% of the roughly 90 participants in the trial. Cryopreserved peripheral blood mononuclear cells were collected at three points: before therapy, at response, and at either sustained remission or disease progression. Every remission and progressive disease sample was obtained while ibrutinib was still being received by the patients.

The time point label on this specimen signifies: approximately 25 months on ibrutinib. For TCR beta library preparation, approximately 2 micrograms of genomic DNA were extracted from the cryopreserved PBMCs. High-throughput TCR beta sequencing was performed on longitudinal blood samples from CLL patients receiving ibrutinib monotherapy. The patients took part in an open-label, single-center phase 2 trial of ibrutinib monotherapy. Remarks on this clone: It has no known antigen specificity. There are no base qualities to consult, and no much larger clone falls within one base.

Inclusive of the bounding cysteine and phenylalanine, the CDR3 is 14 residues long. Only the CDR3 region is kept as DNA, spanning 42 bases read in frame from base 1. CDR1 and CDR2 were assigned from the germline V gene (reference sequence) as LNHDA and SQIVND. V and J are truncated by 5 bases and 3 bases respectively, leaving an intervening sequence of 14 bases. On a MiSeq, deep resolution sequencing aimed for a depth between 1 in 1 million and 1 in 200,000 T cells, with each clonotype covered approximately 10x on average. The immunoSEQ hsTCRB Kit was used to generate TCR beta libraries. On the study's bioinformatics: The data were analyzed with ImmunoSEQ Analyzer and ImmunoSEQ Data Assistant, and V, D and J gene assignments followed IMGT definitions. Clonality, which ranges from 0 to 1, was calculated as one minus the normalized Shannon entropy of productive rearrangement frequencies. Public clonotype analysis was restricted to overrepresented clonotypes comprising at least 0.05% of each patient's repertoire. More than ten age-matched healthy donor repertoires from immuneACCESS were used as controls for clonality. The source is immuneACCESS, and TCRdb retained only in-frame sequences with V and J called. Part of the clones is not carried over; for the studies checked, unresolved V genes explain less than half of this, and the remainder is unexplained. The D gene and trimming were derived from the DNA, and the V and J assignments and clone size from that table. For this sample the table gives under 150,000 clones, of which around four fifths were detected only once. Of the sample, 3.3% is held by the ten largest clones.

Broader findings and caveats from the paper: Public clonotypes were rare and either shrank or stayed stable during treatment, and the rise in clonality at ibrutinib response reflected expansion of private clonotypes. Clonality increased at ibrutinib response, stayed stable in sustained remission, and fell back toward baseline at progression. At baseline, clonality was higher than in age-matched healthy donors and showed a strong correlation with circulating CD8+ T-cell counts. Sustained-remission and progressing patients did not have matched sampling times, and lymph node repertoires were not examined.

This sequence was found in a human donor with chronic lymphocytic leukemia. The sequence links TRBV19 to TRBJ2-7; TRBD1 could be the D gene, as 6 bases match. Sample: PBMCs, taken after 24 months of ibrutinib treatment. The CDR3 amino acid sequence is: CASSDRIGLYEQYF. The nucleotides read TGTGCCAGTAGTGACAGGATTGGACTCTACGAGCAGTACTTC.